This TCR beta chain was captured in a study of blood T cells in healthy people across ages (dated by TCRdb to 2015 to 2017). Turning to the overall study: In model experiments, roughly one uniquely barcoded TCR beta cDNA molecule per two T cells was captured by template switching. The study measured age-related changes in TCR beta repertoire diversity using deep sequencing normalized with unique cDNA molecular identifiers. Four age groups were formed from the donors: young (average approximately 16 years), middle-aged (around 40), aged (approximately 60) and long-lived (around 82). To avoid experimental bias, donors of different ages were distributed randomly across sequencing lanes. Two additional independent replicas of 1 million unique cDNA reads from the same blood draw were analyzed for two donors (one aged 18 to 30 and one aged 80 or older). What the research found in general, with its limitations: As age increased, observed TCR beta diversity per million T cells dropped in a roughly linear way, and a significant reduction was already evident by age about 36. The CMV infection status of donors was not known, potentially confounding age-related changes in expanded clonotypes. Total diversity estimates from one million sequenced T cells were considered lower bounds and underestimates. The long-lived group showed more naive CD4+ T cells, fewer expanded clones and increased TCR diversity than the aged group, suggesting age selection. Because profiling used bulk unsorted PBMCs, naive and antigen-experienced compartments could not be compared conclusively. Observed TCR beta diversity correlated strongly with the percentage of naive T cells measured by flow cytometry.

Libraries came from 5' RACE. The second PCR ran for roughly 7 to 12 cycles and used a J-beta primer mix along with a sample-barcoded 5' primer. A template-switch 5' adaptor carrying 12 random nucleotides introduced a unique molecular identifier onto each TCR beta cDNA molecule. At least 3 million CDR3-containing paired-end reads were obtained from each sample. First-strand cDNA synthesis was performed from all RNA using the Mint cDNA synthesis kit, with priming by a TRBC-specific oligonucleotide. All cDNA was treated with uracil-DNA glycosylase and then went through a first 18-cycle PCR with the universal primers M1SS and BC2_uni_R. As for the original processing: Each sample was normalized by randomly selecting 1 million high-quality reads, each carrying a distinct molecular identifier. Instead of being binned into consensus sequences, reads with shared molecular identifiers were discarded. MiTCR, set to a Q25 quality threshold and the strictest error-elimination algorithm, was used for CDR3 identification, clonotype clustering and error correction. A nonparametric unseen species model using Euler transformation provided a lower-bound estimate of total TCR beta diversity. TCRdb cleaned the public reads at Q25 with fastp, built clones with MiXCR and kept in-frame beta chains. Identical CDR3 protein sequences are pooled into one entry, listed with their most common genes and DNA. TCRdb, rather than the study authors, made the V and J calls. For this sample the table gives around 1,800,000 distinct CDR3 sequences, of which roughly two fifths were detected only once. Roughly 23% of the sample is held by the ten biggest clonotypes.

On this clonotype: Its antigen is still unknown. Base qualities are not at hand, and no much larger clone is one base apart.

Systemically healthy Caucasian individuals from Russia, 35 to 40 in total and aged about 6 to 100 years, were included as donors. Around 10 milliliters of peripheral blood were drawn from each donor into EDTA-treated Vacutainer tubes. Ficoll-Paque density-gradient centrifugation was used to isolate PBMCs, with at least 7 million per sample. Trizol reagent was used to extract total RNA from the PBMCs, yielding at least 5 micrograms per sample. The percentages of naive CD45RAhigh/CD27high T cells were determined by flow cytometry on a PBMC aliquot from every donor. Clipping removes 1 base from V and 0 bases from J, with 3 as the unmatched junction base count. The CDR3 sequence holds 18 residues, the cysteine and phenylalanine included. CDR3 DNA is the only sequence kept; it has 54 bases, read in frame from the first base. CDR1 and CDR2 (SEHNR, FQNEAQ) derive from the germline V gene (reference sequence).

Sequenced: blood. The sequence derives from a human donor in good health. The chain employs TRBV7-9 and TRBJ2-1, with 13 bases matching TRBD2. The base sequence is TGTGCCAGCAGCTTAGTTAGACTAGCGGGGGGCTCCTACAATGAGCAGTTCTTC. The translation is CASSLVRLAGGSYNEQFF.